The entry below describes one TCR beta chain. TCRdb keeps only in-frame clones here, not all; method: immunoSEQ multiplex PCR. This sample yields more than 30,000 clones, of which about 90% are seen a single time; approximately 0.6% belongs to the top ten. The V gene's germline CDR1 is MNHNS and CDR2 SASEGT. V shed 6 bases, J shed 0 bases, and the junction held 7 bases outside the gene matches. This CDR3 region has 15 residues. These data originate in a study of T cell changes during pregnancy in multiple sclerosis. The chain links TRBV6-1 to TRBJ2-5, with TRBD1 matching over 7 bases. The source of this sequence is a female donor with multiple sclerosis, enrolled in a pregnancy study. The sample here was CD4+ T cells from peripheral blood mononuclear cells, taken before pregnancy. In DNA form, the CDR3 reads TGTGCCAGCAGGTCGACAGGGAAGTACCAAGAGACCCAGTACTTC. Translating gives CASRSTGKYQETQYF.